This entry is about one T cell receptor beta chain. How the authors handled the data: From reference gene primer amplification, estimates of nucleated cell counts were derived. Profiled with immunoSEQ multiplex PCR; TCRdb holds only in-frame clones, not every one. D and trimming come from the DNA, and the V and J calls and clone size come from that table. This sample has around 150,000 clones, with around 86% found just once. The CDR3 contains 14 residues. Deletions cut 4 bases from V and 9 bases from J, with 17 bases between. CDR1 SGDLS and CDR2 YYNGEE come from the germline V gene. The sample is drawn from a study of blood T cell repertoires in COVID-19. About the research overall: Whether acute or convalescent, the COVID-19 samples came from the United States, Italy and Spain. The analysed material was cDNA or gDNA that came from T cells, B-cell-depleted T cells, or PBMCs.

The chain links TRBV9 to TRBJ2-1; possibly TRBD1 for D (7 bases). This sequence originates from a man between 60 and 75 years old with acute or convalescent COVID-19. The sample consisted of peripheral blood. CDR3 in DNA: TGTGCCAGCAGCCTCGAGACAGGGCGGGGTGAGCAGTTCTTC. Translation: CASSLETGRGEQFF.